This T cell receptor beta chain came from a study of T cell responses to AZD1222 COVID-19 vaccine. Notes on this clone: Antigen unknown.

Study findings and constraints: Among AZD1222 vaccinees, only five or six were seropositive at baseline. Researchers report vaccine-associated CD4 TCRs spanning spike, with dominance at 160-218 and 743-854. The donor cohort was predominantly white British with a female majority, and clonal diversity may have been underestimated. The study found Spike-specific TCR breadth and depth rose after two AZD1222 doses.

Sequenced by immunoSEQ multiplex PCR; TCRdb stores in-frame clones only, minus some. The sample carries around 200,000 clones, around 89% recorded once. The CDR3 covers 14 residues. The germline V gene has CDR1 SGHRS and CDR2 YFSETQ. V lost 4 bases, J lost 4 bases, and 5 bases stayed unmatched. This sequence was found in an adult who received the AZD1222 COVID-19 vaccine. The rearrangement uses TRBV5-1 and TRBJ1-3; 7 bases map to TRBD1. The source material was peripheral blood, sampled 28 days after the second AZD1222 dose. The CDR3 DNA is TGCGCCAGCAGCCAGGGGGGGCTCGGAAACACCATATATTTT. Translating it yields CASSQGGLGNTIYF. Drawing the rest from reference TRBV5-1 and TRBJ1-3, the complete variable domain is KAGVTQTPRYLIKTRGQQVTLSCSPISGHRSVSWYQQTPGQGLQFLFEYFSETQRNKGNFPGRFSGRQFSNSRSEMNVSTLELGDSALYLCASSQGGLGNTIYFGEGSWLTVV.